Only one count was recorded for the clone carrying this T cell receptor (beta chain). The sample belongs to a study of blood T cell repertoires in COVID-19. Study background: There were acute and convalescent COVID-19 samples, and they came from the United States, Italy and Spain. PBMCs, B-cell-depleted T cells, or T cells were the source of the cDNA or gDNA that made up the material.

Germline CDR1 is LNHNV and CDR2 is YYDKDF (reference sequence). J was trimmed by 6 bases and V by 0 bases; bases with no gene match: 4. The CDR3 extends over 15 amino acids. As handled by the study authors: Amplification with reference gene primers provided the estimates of nucleated cell counts. The method was immunoSEQ multiplex PCR; TCRdb's version includes in-frame clones alone and lacks a portion of them. V, J and clone size are those of that table, while D and trimming were read from the DNA. The sample shows about 310,000 clones, 85% to 90% of them seen only once. In Seattle, patients joined the study during active infection and were tracked longitudinally.

The gene calls are TRBV15 and TRBJ2-2, with TRBD2 identical over 7 bases. Sequencing used peripheral blood. This TCR was recovered from a woman in her thirties or forties with COVID-19, enrolled during active disease. The CDR3 loop is CATSRDVAGAGELFF. Here the CDR3 DNA reads TGTGCCACCAGCAGAGATGTTGCGGGGGCCGGGGAGCTGTTTTTT.